The present entry profiles one T cell receptor beta chain with its context. This specimen belongs to a study of metastatic and nonmetastatic thyroid tumors. Across the whole study: Repertoire comparisons spanned blood and tumor or nodule tissue from malignant and benign thyroid patients.

Trimming pared 5 bases from V and 7 bases from J, leaving 24 bases between. Germline-derived CDR1 and CDR2 are LGHDT and YNNKEL (reference sequence). This CDR3 has 16 residues. Patients underwent thyroid surgery, and none had received any treatment before it. From the PCR reads, TCRdb re-called clones with MiXCR. The profile shows roughly 4,900 clones, approximately 28% of them singletons. Material: adjacent normal tissue. The source is a female donor with papillary thyroid cancer or a benign thyroid nodule (not recorded which). Some clones in this sample may be carry-over from other donors' samples. The chain combines TRBV3-1 with TRBJ2-7; D uncertain. CDR3 nucleotide sequence: TGTGCCAGCAGCACCCGACTTGACGTGCTCCTACGAGAGCAGTACTTC. Translation gives CASSTRLDVLLREQYF.